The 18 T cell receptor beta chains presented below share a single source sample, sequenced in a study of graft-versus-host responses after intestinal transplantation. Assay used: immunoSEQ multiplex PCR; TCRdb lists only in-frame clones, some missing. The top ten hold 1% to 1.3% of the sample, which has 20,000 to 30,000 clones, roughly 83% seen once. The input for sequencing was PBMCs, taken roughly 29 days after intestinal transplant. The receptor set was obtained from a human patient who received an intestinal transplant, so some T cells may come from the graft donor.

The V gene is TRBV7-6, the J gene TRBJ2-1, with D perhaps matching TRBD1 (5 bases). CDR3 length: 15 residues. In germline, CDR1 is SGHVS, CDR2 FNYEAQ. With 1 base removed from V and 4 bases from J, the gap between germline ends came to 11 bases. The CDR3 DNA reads TGTGCCAGCAGCTTAGGGGGCCCCGGGTACAATGAGCAGTTCTTC. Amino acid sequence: CASSLGGPGYNEQFF.

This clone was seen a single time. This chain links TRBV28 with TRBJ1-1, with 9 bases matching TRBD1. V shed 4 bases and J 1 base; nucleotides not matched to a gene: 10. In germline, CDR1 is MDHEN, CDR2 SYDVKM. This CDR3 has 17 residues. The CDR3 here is CASSWPLQGAGNTEAFF. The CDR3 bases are TGTGCCAGCAGTTGGCCACTACAGGGGGCCGGGAACACTGAAGCTTTCTTT.

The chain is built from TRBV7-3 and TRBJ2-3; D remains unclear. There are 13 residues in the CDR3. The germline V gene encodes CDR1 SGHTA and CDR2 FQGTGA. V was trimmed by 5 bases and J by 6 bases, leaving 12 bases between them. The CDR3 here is CASSIEPTDTQYF. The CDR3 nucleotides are TGTGCCAGCAGCATAGAACCAACCGATACGCAGTATTTT.

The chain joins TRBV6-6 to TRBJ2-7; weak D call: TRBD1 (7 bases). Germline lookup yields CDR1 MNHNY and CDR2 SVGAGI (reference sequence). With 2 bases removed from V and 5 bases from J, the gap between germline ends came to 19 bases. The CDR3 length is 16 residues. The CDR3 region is CASSYPQGGAIHEQYF. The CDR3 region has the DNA TGTGCCAGCAGTTACCCCCAGGGGGGCGCTATCCACGAGCAGTACTTC.

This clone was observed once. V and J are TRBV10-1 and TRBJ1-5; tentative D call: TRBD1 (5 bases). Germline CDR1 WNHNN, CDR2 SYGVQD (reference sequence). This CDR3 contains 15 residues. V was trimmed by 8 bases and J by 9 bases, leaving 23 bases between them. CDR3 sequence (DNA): TGCGCCAGCCCCTACCTCAACAGGCCTAGGGGGCCCCAGCATTTT. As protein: CASPYLNRPRGPQHF.

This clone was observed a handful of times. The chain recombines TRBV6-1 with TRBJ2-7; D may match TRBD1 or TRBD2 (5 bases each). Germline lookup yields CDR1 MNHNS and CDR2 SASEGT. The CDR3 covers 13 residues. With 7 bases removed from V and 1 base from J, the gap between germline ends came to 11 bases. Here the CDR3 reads CASTEGMSYEQYF. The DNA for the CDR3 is TGTGCCAGCACCGAGGGGATGTCCTACGAGCAGTACTTC.

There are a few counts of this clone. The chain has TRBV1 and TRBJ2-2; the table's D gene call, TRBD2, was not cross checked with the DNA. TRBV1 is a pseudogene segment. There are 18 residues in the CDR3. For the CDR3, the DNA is TGCACCAGCAGCCAAGACCCTAGCGGGGGGGCCGGCACCGGGGAGCTGTTTTTT. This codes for CTSSQDPSGGAGTGELFF.

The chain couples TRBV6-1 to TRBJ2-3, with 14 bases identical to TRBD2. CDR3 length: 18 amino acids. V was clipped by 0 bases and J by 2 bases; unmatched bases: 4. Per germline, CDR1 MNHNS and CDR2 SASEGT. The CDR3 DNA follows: TGTGCCAGCAGTGAAGCGACTAGCGGGGGGGCCACCACAGATACGCAGTATTTT. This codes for CASSEATSGGATTDTQYF.

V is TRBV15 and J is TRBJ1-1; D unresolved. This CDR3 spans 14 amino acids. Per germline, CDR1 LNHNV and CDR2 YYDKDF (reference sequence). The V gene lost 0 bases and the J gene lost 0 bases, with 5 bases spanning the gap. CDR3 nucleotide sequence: TGTGCCACCAGCAGAGAAGGACTGAACACTGAAGCTTTCTTT. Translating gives CATSREGLNTEAFF.

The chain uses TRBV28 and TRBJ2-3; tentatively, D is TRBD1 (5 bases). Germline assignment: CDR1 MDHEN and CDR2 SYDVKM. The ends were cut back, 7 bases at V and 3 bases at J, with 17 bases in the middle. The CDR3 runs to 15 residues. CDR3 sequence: CASTTGWGQTDTQYF. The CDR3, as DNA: TGTGCCAGCACTACCGGCTGGGGCCAAACAGATACGCAGTATTTT.

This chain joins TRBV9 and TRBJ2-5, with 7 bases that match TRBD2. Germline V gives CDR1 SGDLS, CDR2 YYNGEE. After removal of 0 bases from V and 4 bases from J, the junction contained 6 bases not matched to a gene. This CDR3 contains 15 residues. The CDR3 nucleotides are TGTGCCAGCAGCGTAGAGGGGAGGGCCGCAGAGACCCAGTACTTC. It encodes CASSVEGRAAETQYF.

The CDR3 sequence: CASGDGTAQETQYF. The CDR3 DNA is TGTGCTAGTGGAGATGGGACAGCCCAAGAGACCCAGTACTTC. This chain uses TRBV12-5 with TRBJ2-5; 7 bases fit TRBD1. With 6 bases clipped from V and 1 base from J, the junction kept 5 bases outside the gene matches. The V gene's germline CDR1 is LGHNT and CDR2 FRNRAP. CDR3 length equals 14 residues. The whole variable domain, filled in from reference TRBV12-5 and TRBJ2-5, reads DARVTQTPRHKVTEMGQEVTMRCQPILGHNTVFWYRQTMMQGLELLAYFRNRAPLDDSGMPKDRFSAEMPDATLATLKIQPSEPRDSAVYFCASGDGTAQETQYFGPGTRLLVL.

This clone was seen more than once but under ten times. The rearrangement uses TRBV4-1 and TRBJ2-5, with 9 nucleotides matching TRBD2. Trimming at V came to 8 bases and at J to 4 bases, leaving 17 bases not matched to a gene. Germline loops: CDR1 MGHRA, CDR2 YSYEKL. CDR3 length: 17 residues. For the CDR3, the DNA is TGCGCCAGCCAATTGAGCGGGCTAGCGGGAAGAGGAGAGACCCAGTACTTC. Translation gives CASQLSGLAGRGETQYF.

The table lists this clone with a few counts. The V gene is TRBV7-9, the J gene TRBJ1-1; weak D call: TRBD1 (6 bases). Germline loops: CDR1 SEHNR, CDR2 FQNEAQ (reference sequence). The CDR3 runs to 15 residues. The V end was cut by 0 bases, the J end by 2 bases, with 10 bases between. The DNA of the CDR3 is TGTGCCAGCAGCTTAGCGGGGGGCATAAACACTGAAGCTTTCTTT. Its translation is CASSLAGGINTEAFF.

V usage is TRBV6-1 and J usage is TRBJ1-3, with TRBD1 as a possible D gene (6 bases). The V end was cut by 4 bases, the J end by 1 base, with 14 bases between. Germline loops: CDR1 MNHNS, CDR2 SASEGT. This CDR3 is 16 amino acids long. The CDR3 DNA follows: TGTGCCAGCAGTGCCCCCAGGGGAACTTCTGGAAACACCATATATTTT. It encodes CASSAPRGTSGNTIYF.

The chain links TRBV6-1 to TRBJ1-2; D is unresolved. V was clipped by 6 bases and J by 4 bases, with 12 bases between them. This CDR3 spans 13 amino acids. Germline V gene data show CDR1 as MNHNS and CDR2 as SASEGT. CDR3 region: CASSYESRYGYTF. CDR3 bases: TGTGCCAGCAGCTATGAAAGTCGCTATGGCTACACCTTC.

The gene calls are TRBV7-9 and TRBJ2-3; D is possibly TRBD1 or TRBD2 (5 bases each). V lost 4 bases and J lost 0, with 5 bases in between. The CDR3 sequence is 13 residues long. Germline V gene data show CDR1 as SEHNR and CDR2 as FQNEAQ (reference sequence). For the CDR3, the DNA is TGTGCCAGCAGCTGGGACAGCACAGATACGCAGTATTTT. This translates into CASSWDSTDTQYF.

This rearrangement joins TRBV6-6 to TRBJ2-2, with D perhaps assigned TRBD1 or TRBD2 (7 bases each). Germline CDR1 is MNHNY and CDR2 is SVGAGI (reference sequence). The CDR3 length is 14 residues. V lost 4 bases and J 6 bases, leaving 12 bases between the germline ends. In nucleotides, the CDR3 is TGTGCCAGCAGTTGGGGAGGGGGCGCCGGGGAGCTGTTTTTT. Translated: CASSWGGGAGELFF.